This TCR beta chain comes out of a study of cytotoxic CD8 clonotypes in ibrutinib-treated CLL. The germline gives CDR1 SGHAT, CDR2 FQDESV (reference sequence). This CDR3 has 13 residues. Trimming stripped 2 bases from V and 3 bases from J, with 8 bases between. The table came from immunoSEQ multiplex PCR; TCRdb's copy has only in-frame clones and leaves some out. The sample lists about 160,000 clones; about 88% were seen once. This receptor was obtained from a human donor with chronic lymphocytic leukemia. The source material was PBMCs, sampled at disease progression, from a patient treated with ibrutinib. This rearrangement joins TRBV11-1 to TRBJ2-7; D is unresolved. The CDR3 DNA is TGTGCCAGCAGCTTATCCCACAACTACGAGCAGTACTTC. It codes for CASSLSHNYEQYF.